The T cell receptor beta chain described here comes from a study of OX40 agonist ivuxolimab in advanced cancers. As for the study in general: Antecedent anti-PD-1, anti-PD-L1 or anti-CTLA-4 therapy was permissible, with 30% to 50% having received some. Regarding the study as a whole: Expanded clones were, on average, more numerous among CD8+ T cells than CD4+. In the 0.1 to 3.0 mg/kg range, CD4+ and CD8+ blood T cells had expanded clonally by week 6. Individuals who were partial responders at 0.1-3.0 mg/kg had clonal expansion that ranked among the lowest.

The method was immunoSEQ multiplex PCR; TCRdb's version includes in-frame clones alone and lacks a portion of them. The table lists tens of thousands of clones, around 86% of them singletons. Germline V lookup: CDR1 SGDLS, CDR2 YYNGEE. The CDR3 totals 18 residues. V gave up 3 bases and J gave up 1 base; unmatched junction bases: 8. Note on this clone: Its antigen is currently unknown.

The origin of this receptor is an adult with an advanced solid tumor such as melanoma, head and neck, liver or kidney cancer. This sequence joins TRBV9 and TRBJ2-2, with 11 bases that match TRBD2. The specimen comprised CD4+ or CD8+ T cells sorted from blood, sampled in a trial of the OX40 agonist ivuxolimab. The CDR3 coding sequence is TGTGCCAGCAGCGACCCTAGCGGGGGGTTCCAGAACACCGGGGAGCTGTTTTTT. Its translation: CASSDPSGGFQNTGELFF.